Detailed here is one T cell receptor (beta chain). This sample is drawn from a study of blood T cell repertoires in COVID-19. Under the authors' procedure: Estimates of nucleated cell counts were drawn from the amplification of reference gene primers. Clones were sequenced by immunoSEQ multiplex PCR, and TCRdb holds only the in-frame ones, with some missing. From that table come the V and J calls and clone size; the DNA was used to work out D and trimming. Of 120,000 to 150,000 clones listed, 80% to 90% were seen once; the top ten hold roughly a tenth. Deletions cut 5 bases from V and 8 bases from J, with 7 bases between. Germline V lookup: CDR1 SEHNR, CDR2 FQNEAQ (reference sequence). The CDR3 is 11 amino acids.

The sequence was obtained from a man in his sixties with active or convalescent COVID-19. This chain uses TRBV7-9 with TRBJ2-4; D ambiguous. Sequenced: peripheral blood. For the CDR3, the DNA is TGTGCCAGCAGCATGACTCACATTCAGTACTTC. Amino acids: CASSMTHIQYF.